This T cell receptor beta chain came from a study of PD-1 blockade in mismatch repair-deficient tumors. As for the study in general: Patients had approximately 13 mismatch repair-deficient cancer types and were previously treated and progressing.

The CDR3 contains 15 residues. Unmatched junction bases numbered 7, after V lost 6 bases and J lost 3 bases. Germline V CDR1 and CDR2: LNHDA, SQIVND (reference sequence). Whole-study findings and limits: Tumor-resident clones, often absent from pretreatment blood, expanded after pembrolizumab and then contracted.

Only in-frame clones appear in the TCRdb table, and some are missing; sequencing was by immunoSEQ multiplex PCR. The sample consists of around 120,000 clones, 86% of them appearing once. PCR or immunohistochemistry showed mismatch repair deficiency in every enrolled patient. A few pembrolizumab responders had their TCRs sequenced. In the case of this clone: Its antigen is unknown.

The TCR was taken from an adult with mismatch repair-deficient cancer. Sequenced here: peripheral blood, sampled 44 weeks after starting pembrolizumab. This rearrangement joins TRBV19 to TRBJ1-5; 8 positions match TRBD1. CDR3 bases: TGTGCCAGTAGGAAGACAGGGGCCCACAATCAGCCCCAGCATTTT. Amino acid sequence: CASRKTGAHNQPQHF.